This T cell receptor (beta chain) was recovered during a study of shared T cell receptors in the human thymus. Assay used: immunoSEQ multiplex PCR; TCRdb lists only in-frame clones, some missing. The table shows roughly 700,000 clones, with around nine tenths occurring only once. CDR3 length: 15 amino acids. Germline CDR1 and CDR2: SGHDN and FVKESK. The junction had 3 bases not matched to a gene; V was cut back by 0 bases and J by 4 bases. These data were likewise used in another study, on human thymus T cells. That report notes: Congenital heart defects were the reason for the corrective surgery that the donors, healthy Finnish infants, were having. Resections removed during corrective heart surgery provided the thymus tissue used. Use of V and J genes seemed skewed within the thymic and blood repertoires. In unrelated individuals, thymic repertoires overlapped highly, according to related research.

This sequence originates from a boy younger than two with a congenital heart defect. The chain combines TRBV14 with TRBJ2-3, with TRBD2 matching 8 bases. Sequences were obtained from thymocytes. The CDR3, as DNA: TGTGCCAGCAGCCAAGAAAGCGGGAGCCCAGATACGCAGTATTTT. This translates into CASSQESGSPDTQYF.